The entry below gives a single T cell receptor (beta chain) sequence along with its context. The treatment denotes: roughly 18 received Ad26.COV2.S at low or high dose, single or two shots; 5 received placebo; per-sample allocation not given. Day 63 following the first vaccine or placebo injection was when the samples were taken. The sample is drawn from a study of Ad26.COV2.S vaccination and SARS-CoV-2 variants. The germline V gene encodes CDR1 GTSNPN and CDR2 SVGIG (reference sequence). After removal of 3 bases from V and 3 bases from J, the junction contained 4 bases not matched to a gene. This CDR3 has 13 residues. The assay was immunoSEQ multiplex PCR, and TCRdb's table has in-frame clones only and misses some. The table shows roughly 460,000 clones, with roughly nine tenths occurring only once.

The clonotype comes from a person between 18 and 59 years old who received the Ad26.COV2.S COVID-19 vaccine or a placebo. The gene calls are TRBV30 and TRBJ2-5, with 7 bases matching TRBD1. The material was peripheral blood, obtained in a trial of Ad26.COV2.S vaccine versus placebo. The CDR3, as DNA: TGTGCCTGGAGGACGACAGGGAAAGAGACCCAGTACTTC. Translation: CAWRTTGKETQYF.